This T cell receptor (beta chain) was observed in a study of T cells in Graves' hyperthyroidism and ophthalmopathy. Points from the study as a whole: Blood held most thyroid clonotypes expanded above 0.001 frequency.

V was shortened by 4 bases and J by 2 bases, with 9 bases between the two germline ends. Germline V CDR1 and CDR2: SGHVS, FNYEAQ. The CDR3 loop spans 13 amino acids. Among the patients, aged 18 to 65, hyperthyroidism was newly diagnosed and had lasted under 2 months. Blood from later-ophthalmopathy patients was taken at first hyperthyroidism diagnosis. Extraction of PBMCs used roughly 9.3 ml of fresh peripheral blood. Turning to this clonotype: Antigen: not known.

The investigators amplified TCR beta CDR3 regions from RNA transcripts. First-round RT-PCR targeting the TCR CDR3 was performed with the HTBI primer set. A single record per CDR3 protein comes from TCRdb applying MiXCR to the multiplex PCR reads. The sample yields more than 300,000 distinct CDR3 sequences, about 18% seen once. The genes are TRBV7-6 and TRBJ2-7; D unresolved. This TCR derives from a woman younger than 45 with Graves' hyperthyroidism that later progressed to Graves' ophthalmopathy. Material: blood. For the CDR3, the DNA is TGTGCCAGCAGCTCTTATAAAACCTACGAGCAGTACTTC. Translation: CASSSYKTYEQYF.